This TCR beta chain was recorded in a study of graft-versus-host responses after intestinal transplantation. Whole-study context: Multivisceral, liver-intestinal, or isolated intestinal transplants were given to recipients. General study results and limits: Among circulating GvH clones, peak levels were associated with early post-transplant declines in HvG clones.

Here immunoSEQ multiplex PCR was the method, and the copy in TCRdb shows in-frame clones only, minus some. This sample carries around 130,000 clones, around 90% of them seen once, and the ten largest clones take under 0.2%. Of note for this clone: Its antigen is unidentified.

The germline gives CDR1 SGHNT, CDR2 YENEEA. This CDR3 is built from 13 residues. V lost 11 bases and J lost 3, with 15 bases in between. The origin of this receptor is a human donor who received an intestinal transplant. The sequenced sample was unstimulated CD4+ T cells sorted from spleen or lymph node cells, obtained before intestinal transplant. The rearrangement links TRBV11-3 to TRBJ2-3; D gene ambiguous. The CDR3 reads CASKSGTTDTQYF. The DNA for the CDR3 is TGTGCCTCAAAAAGTGGAACTACAGATACGCAGTATTTT.